A single sample is the source of the 13 T cell receptor beta chains below, sequenced in a study of T-cell memory formation after mild COVID-19. One entry per CDR3 protein, called by TCRdb with MiXCR from the 5' RACE reads. The profile shows 450,000 to 650,000 distinct CDR3 sequences, 18% of them singletons. Sample: PBMCs or a T cell subset sorted from them (not recorded which). These receptors were taken from an adult woman who had mild COVID-19 (a few samples of this study predate the infection). Cell type and time point are not known.

This clonotype was counted between two and nine times. The rearrangement joins TRBV7-9 to TRBJ2-3; unclear D gene. V lost 1 base, J lost 2 bases, and 19 bases lay in between. There are 18 residues in the CDR3. Per germline, CDR1 SEHNR and CDR2 FQNEAQ (reference sequence). In DNA, the CDR3 is TGTGCCAGCAGCTTAGATCAACCCTATTCGGTTCCCACAGATACGCAGTATTTT. Its protein product is CASSLDQPYSVPTDTQYF.

The table lists this clonotype with a few counts. This chain links TRBV2 with TRBJ1-2; D might be TRBD1 (6 bases). V was clipped by 6 bases and J by 3 bases, with 14 bases between them. This CDR3 contains 14 residues. Germline lookup yields CDR1 SNHLY and CDR2 FYNNEI. The CDR3 loop is CASSIKQGDYGYTF. The CDR3 nucleotides are TGTGCCAGCAGCATCAAACAGGGTGACTATGGCTACACCTTC.

The rearrangement joins TRBV25-1 to TRBJ1-2; no clear D. This CDR3 has 13 residues. CDR1 and CDR2 (germline): MGHDK, SYGVNS. V shed 2 bases and J shed 0 bases, with 4 bases lying between them. CDR3 amino acids: CASSEVTNYGYTF. The CDR3 DNA reads TGTGCCAGCAGTGAAGTGACTAACTATGGCTACACCTTC.

The table lists this clonotype with a few counts. V and J are TRBV2 and TRBJ1-1; D may be TRBD1 (5 bases). Trimming removed 1 base at V and 0 bases at J, with 12 bases between. From germline, CDR1 is SNHLY and CDR2 FYNNEI. The length of the CDR3 is 16 residues. The CDR3 is CASSEDPGELNTEAFF. For the CDR3, the DNA is TGTGCCAGCAGTGAAGACCCGGGGGAGTTGAACACTGAAGCTTTCTTT.

This clonotype was counted only a few times. The chain links TRBV7-9 to TRBJ1-1, with D tentatively TRBD1 (5 bases). Germline assignment: CDR1 SEHNR and CDR2 FQNEAQ (reference sequence). Trimming cost V 5 bases and J 1 base, with 11 bases left between them. The CDR3 consists of 14 residues. The CDR3 protein is CASSPPTGNTEAFF. In nucleotides, the CDR3 is TGTGCCAGCAGCCCCCCCACAGGGAACACTGAAGCTTTCTTT.

This clonotype showed up many times. This chain links TRBV4-2 with TRBJ1-1, with D unresolved. The CDR3 consists of 13 residues. Looked up from germline, CDR1 is LGHNA and CDR2 is YNFKEQ. V dropped 4 bases and J dropped 8 bases, with 14 bases sitting between them. CDR3 coding DNA: TGTGCCAGCAGCCTCTTGTCGGACTCGGAAGCTTTCTTT. Protein: CASSLLSDSEAFF.

The chain employs TRBV5-6 and TRBJ2-7; D unresolved. CDR3 length: 13 amino acids. Germline V gene lookup returns CDR1 SGHDT and CDR2 YYEEEE. Trimming stripped 2 bases from V and 3 bases from J, with 9 bases between. CDR3 DNA sequence: TGTGCCAGCAGCTTTGCCTCCTACTACGAGCAGTACTTC. Protein product: CASSFASYYEQYF.

This clonotype came up a few times. The J gene is TRBJ1-3, the V gene TRBV7-9; 9 positions agree with TRBD1. The CDR3 spans 15 residues. V shed 5 bases, J shed 3 bases, and the junction held 5 bases outside the gene matches. Germline V gene sequence: CDR1 SEHNR, CDR2 FQNEAQ (reference sequence). CDR3 amino acids: CASSKGQGGGNTIYF. Written as DNA, the CDR3 is TGTGCCAGCAGCAAGGGACAGGGAGGTGGAAACACCATATATTTT.

This clonotype was found many times. This rearrangement joins TRBV3-1 to TRBJ1-2; TRBD1 matches 9 bases. J gave up 6 bases and V 1 base, and 9 bases lay outside the gene matches. The germline V gene encodes CDR1 LGHDT and CDR2 YNNKEL (reference sequence). CDR3 length: 16 amino acids. CDR3 residues: CASSQVTGGASDGYTF. DNA of the CDR3: TGTGCCAGCAGCCAAGTTACAGGGGGCGCATCGGATGGCTACACCTTC.

The V gene is TRBV10-3, the J gene TRBJ1-3; a possible D gene is TRBD1 (6 bases). The CDR3 is 14 amino acids. V dropped 11 bases and J dropped 7 bases, with 21 bases sitting between them. The germline V gene encodes CDR1 ENHRY and CDR2 SYGVKD. For the CDR3, the DNA is TGTGCCGCCGGGGACACCAGCGGGGTCAACACCATATATTTT. It specifies CAAGDTSGVNTIYF.

This sequence joins TRBV7-8 and TRBJ2-5; D might be TRBD2 (6 bases). Trimming stripped 5 bases from V and 2 bases from J, with 12 bases between. The CDR3 extends over 14 amino acids. CDR1 SGHVS and CDR2 FQNEAQ come from the germline V gene. The CDR3 DNA is TGTGCCAGCAGCCACCTGGGACTTCAAGAGACCCAGTACTTC. This sequence encodes CASSHLGLQETQYF.

CDR3 DNA: TGTGCCAGCAGTGATAGTCAACTACTCGGACGGGGCGGTGAGCAGTTCTTC. This sequence encodes CASSDSQLLGRGGEQFF. J is TRBJ2-1 and V is TRBV25-1; the D call may be TRBD1 or TRBD2 (5 bases each). Trimming took 3 bases from V and 9 from J, leaving 24 bases between them. The CDR3 length is 17 residues. Looked up from germline, CDR1 is MGHDK and CDR2 is SYGVNS.

V and J are TRBV7-3 and TRBJ2-1, with TRBD2 matching 10 bases. The germline V gene has CDR1 SGHTA and CDR2 FQGTGA. Trimming cost V 0 bases and J 8 bases; bases outside gene matches: 4. The CDR3 spans 15 residues. The CDR3: CASSLTSGGAYEQFF. The CDR3 coding sequence is TGTGCCAGCAGCTTAACGAGCGGGGGGGCCTATGAGCAGTTCTTC.